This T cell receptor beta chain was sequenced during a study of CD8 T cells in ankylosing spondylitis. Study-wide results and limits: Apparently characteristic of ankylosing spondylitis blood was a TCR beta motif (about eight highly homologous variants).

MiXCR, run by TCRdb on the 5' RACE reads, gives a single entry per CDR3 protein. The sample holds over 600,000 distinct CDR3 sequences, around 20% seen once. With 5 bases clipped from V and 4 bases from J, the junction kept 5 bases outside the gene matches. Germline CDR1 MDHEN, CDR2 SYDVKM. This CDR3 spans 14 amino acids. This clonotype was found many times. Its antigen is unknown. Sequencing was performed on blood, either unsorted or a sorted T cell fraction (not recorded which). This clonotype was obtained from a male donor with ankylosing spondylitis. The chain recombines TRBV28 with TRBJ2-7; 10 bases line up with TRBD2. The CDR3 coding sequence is TGTGCCAGCAGTCCTAGCGGGAGATCTTACGAGCAGTACTTC. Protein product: CASSPSGRSYEQYF.